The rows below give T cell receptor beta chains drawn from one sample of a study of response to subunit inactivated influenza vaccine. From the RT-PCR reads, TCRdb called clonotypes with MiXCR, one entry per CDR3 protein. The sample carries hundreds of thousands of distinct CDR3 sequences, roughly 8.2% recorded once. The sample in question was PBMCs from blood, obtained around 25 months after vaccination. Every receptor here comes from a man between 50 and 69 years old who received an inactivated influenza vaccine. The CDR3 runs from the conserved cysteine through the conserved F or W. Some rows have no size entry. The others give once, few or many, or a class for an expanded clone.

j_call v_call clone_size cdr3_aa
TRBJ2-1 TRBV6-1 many CASRGTSGLNEQFF
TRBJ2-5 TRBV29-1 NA CSARPKEDTQYF
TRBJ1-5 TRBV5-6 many CASSFGQISNQPQHF
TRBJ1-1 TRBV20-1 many CSARPTGGTEAFF
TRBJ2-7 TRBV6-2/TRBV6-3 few CASSWTAGTYEQYF
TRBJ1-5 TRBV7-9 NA CASSLGGPQPQHF
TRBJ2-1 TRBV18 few CASSVGRGISYNEQFF
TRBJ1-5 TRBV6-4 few CASSPYINGPQHF
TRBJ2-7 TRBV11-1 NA CASSLVGGLGGRRDEQYF
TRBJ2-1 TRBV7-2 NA CASSLRWLAGDEQFF
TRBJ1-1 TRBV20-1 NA CSAPEAGGPNEAFF
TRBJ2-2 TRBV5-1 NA CASSLAGGKTGELFF
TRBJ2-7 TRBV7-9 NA CASSSLAGGSSVEQYF
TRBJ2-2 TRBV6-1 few CASSSLGGGELFF
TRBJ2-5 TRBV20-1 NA CSAKQGARGETQYF
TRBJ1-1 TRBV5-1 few CASSMAPANTEAFF
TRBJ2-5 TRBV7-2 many CASSFTSGASETQYF
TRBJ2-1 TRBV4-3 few CASSPYGGNALSSYNEQFF
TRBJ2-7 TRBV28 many CASSLWSEAGRNSYEQYF
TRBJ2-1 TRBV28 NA CASSYTTVLAGTYEQFF
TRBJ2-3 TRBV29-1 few CSVVRNTDTQYF
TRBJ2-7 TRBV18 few CASSPMEGVSYEQYF
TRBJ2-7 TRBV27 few CASSHGTKVYEQYF
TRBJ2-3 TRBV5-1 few CASSLARTSGGSDTQYF
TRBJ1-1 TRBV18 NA CASSPASRTEAFF
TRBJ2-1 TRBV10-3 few CAISESSSGTYNEQFF
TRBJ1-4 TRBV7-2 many CASSLEPGGKLFF
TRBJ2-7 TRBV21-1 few CASSKVTESSYEQYF
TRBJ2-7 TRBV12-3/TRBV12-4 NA CASSTGTEGYEQYF
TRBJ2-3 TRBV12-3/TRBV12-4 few CASSLGNLGTDTQYF
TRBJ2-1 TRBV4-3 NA CASSQEPGMAKFF
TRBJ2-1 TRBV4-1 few CASSGLGGGYYNEQFF
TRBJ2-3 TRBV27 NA CASSLSVGLASYTDTQYF
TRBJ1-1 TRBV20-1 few CSARGQEMNTEAFF
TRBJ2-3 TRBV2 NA CASSEEGGISTDTQYF
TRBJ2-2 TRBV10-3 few CAISIPPGLAGGNTGELFF
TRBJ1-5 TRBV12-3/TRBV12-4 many CASSQQGTNQPQHF
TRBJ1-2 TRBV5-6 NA CASSLAQAGYTF
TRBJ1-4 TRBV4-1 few CASSPMGREKLFF
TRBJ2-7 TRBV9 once CASSVEVGPYEQYF
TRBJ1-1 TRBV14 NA CASSGRQGFPSEAFF
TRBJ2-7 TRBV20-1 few CSAHHVGGTYEQYF
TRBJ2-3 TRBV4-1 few CASSLPSDRGTDTQYF
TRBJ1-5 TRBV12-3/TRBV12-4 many CASTNRRNQPQHF
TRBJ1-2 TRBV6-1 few CASRTTGGIYGYTF